The 10 T cell receptor beta chains in this list originate from one sample, sequenced in a study of blood T cell repertoires in COVID-19. Data came from immunoSEQ multiplex PCR; TCRdb stores just in-frame clones and leaves some out. The sample has around 130,000 clones, roughly four fifths seen once. The material sequenced was peripheral blood. These TCRs come from a human donor in a cohort sampled during active COVID-19.

As regards this clone: Other DNA sequences in this specimen translate into the identical CDR3. This chain links TRBV28 with TRBJ2-5; 7 nucleotides line up with TRBD1. V shed 2 bases and J 5 bases; nucleotides not matched to a gene: 5. Germline CDR1 reads MDHEN; CDR2 reads SYDVKM. The length of the CDR3 is 14 residues. The CDR3 bases are TGTGCCAGCAGTTTAACAGGGGTAGGGGAGACCCAGTACTTC. Translation gives CASSLTGVGETQYF.

This clone showed up just a few times. The V call is TRBV11-2, the J call TRBJ2-1; weak D call: TRBD2 (6 bases). V was clipped by 0 bases and J by 4 bases, with 10 bases between them. The CDR3 is 15 amino acids. The germline CDR1 and CDR2 sequences are SGHAT and FQNNGV. The CDR3, as DNA: TGTGCCAGCAGCTTAGAGCGGGGAAATTACAATGAGCAGTTCTTC. Protein product: CASSLERGNYNEQFF.

The chain uses TRBV11-2 and TRBJ1-4; no reliable D call. V was shortened by 5 bases and J by 5 bases, with 15 bases between the two germline ends. The germline CDR1 and CDR2 sequences are SGHAT and FQNNGV. The CDR3 runs to 15 residues. The CDR3 region has the DNA TGTGCCAGCAGCCCCGAGAATGGGCAGAATGAAAAACTGTTTTTT. Residues: CASSPENGQNEKLFF.

This clone was recorded once. This chain uses TRBV12-3 or TRBV12-4 with TRBJ1-1, with D uncertain. The CDR3 sequence is 13 residues long. Trimming shortened V by 6 bases and J by 1 base, and 9 bases separated the two germline ends. CDR3 residues: CASSRDQNTEAFF. The CDR3 DNA sequence: TGTGCCAGCAGCCGGGATCAGAACACTGAAGCTTTCTTT.

V gene TRBV23-1 combines with J gene TRBJ1-5; D is unclear. TRBV23-1 is annotated as an ORF whose role is uncertain. V shed 9 bases and J shed 8 bases, with 8 bases lying between them. The CDR3 is 10 residues long. The CDR3: CARSREPQHF. Written as DNA, the CDR3 is TGCGCCAGGTCACGGGAGCCCCAGCATTTT.

V usage is TRBV7-2 and J usage is TRBJ1-1, with D possibly matching TRBD1 (5 bases). V lost 5 bases and J 4 bases, leaving 14 bases between the germline ends. Germline V gene sequence: CDR1 SGHTA, CDR2 FQGNSA. The CDR3 consists of 14 residues. CDR3 bases: TGTGCCAGCAGCCAGGTGGGGGGGAGCACTGAAGCTTTCTTT. This gives the protein CASSQVGGSTEAFF.

This chain uses TRBV7-2 with TRBJ1-4; D unresolved. Looked up from germline, CDR1 is SGHTA and CDR2 is FQGNSA. V lost 6 bases and J lost 8, with 19 bases in between. This CDR3 region has 15 residues. The CDR3, as DNA: TGTGCCAGCAGGGAAGGACGGCCTCGAGGGGAAAAACTGTTTTTT. The encoded protein is CASREGRPRGEKLFF.

This chain connects TRBV3-1 (or the pseudogene TRBV3-2) to TRBJ2-5; the D is unclear. Trimming pared 1 base from V and 5 bases from J, leaving 8 bases between. CDR1 LGHDT and CDR2 YNNKEL come from the germline V gene (reference sequence). The CDR3 consists of 13 residues. This chain's CDR3 is CASSQARAETQYF. The CDR3 nucleotides read TGTGCCAGCAGCCAAGCCCGTGCGGAGACCCAGTACTTC.

The chain employs TRBV15 and TRBJ2-2; TRBD2 agrees at 7 bases. V lost 5 bases and J lost 6; bases outside the gene matches: 15. Germline V gene lookup returns CDR1 LNHNV and CDR2 YYDKDF (reference sequence). CDR3 length equals 17 residues. The CDR3 DNA sequence: TGTGCCACCAGCCGGGGGGTGGCCCAAAAAGGGGCCGGGGAGCTGTTTTTT. Protein sequence: CATSRGVAQKGAGELFF. Together with reference TRBV15 and TRBJ2-2, the CDR3 gives the full variable domain: DAMVIQNPRYQVTQFGKPVTLSCSQTLNHNVMYWYQQKSSQAPKLLFHYYDKDFNNEADTPDNFQSRRPNTSFCFLDIRSPGLGDTAMYLCATSRGVAQKGAGELFFGEGSRLTVL.

This chain uses TRBV5-6 with TRBJ2-7; TRBD1 matches at 9 bases. This CDR3 comprises 14 residues. Trimming removed 3 bases from V and 2 bases from J; junction bases left unmatched: 3. Per germline, CDR1 SGHDT and CDR2 YYEEEE. This chain's CDR3 is CASSWGQGPYEQYF. CDR3 bases: TGTGCCAGCAGCTGGGGACAGGGCCCCTACGAGCAGTACTTC.